This TCR beta chain was documented in a study of T cells in Graves' hyperthyroidism and ophthalmopathy. A lack of ophthalmopathy progression within 18 months defined stable Graves' hyperthyroidism. Participants, patients aged 18 to 65, had newly diagnosed hyperthyroidism with a duration under 2 months. Thyroid ultrasound, orbital computed tomography, clinical symptoms, and serum thyroxine and TRAb underpinned diagnoses. V lost 2 bases, J lost 1 base, and 8 bases lay in between. The CDR3 has 14 amino acids. Germline-derived CDR1 and CDR2 are MNHEY and SVGAGI. RNA transcripts were the template for amplifying TCR beta CDR3 regions. The HTBI primer set served for first-round RT-PCR of the TCR CDR3. TCRdb re-derived calls from the multiplex PCR reads in MiXCR, one entry per CDR3 protein. The data contain around 700,000 distinct CDR3 sequences, around 40% of them singletons. As for this clonotype: Its specificity is not known. A much more abundant neighbour one base away suggests this may be a read error.

General study points: In the blood, most expanded thyroid clonotypes above 0.001 appeared as well.

The genes are TRBV6-5 and TRBJ1-1, with D hard to call. The TCR sequence derives from a woman aged 40-49 years with Graves' hyperthyroidism. Sequencing was carried out using blood. The CDR3 nucleotides are TGTGCCAGCAGTTACGAGGGCGAGAACACTGAAGCTTTCTTT. Protein sequence: CASSYEGENTEAFF.